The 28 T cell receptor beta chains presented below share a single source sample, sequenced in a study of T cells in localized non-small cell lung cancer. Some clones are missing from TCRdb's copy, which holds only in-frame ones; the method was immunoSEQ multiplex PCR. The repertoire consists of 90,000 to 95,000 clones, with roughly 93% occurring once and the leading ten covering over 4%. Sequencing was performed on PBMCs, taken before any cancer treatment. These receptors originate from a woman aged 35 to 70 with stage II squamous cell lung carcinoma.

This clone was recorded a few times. Here the CDR3 reads CASSRPATEQYF. CDR3 DNA: TGCGCCAGCAGTCGACCGGCTACCGAGCAGTACTTC. The chain is built from TRBV5-1 and TRBJ2-7; D is uncertain. V shed 5 bases and J shed 6 bases, with 12 bases lying between them. Per germline, CDR1 SGHRS and CDR2 YFSETQ. The length of the CDR3 is 12 residues.

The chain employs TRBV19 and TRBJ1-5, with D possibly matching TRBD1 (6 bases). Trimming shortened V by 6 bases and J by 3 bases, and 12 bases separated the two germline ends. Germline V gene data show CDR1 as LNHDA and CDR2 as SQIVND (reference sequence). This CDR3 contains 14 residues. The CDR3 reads CASSPQGSNQPQHF. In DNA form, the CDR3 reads TGTGCCAGTAGCCCACAGGGATCCAATCAGCCCCAGCATTTT.

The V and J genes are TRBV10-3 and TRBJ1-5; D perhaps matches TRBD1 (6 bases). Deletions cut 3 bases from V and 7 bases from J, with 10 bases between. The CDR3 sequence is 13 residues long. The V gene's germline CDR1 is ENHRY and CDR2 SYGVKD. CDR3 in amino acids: CAISEGTTQPQHF. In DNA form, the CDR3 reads TGTGCCATCAGTGAAGGGACAACCCAGCCCCAGCATTTT.

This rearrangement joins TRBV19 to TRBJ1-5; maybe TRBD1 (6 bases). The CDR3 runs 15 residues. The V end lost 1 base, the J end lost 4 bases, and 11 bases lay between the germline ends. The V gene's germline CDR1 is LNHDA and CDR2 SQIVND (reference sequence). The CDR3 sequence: CASSIGQGTNQPQHF. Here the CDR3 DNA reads TGTGCCAGTAGTATAGGTCAAGGGACAAATCAGCCCCAGCATTTT.

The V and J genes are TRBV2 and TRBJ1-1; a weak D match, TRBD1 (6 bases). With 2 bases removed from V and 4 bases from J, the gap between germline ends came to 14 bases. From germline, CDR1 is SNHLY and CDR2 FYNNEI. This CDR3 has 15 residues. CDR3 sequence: CASSEPRGQGTEAFF. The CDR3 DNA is TGTGCCAGCAGTGAACCTAGGGGACAAGGCACTGAAGCTTTCTTT.

The CDR3 spells CASSPAGTGVGETQYF. The CDR3 nucleotides read TGTGCCAGCAGCCCCGCCGGGACAGGGGTGGGAGAGACCCAGTACTTC. The V call is TRBV5-8, the J call TRBJ2-5; 10 positions agree with TRBD1. After removal of 4 bases from V and 4 bases from J, the junction contained 10 bases not matched to a gene. This CDR3 has 16 residues. Per the germline V gene, CDR1 is SGHTS and CDR2 is YDEGEE.

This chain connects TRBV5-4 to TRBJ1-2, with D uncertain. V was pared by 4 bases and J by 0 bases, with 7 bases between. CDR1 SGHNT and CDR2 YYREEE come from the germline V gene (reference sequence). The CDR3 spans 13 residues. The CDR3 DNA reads TGTGCCAGCAGCGGAGTAGCTAACTATGGCTACACCTTC. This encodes CASSGVANYGYTF.

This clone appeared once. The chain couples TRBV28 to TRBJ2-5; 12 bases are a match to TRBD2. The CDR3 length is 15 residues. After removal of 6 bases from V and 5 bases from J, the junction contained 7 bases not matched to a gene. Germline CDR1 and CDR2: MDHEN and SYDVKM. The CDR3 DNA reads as TGTGCCAGCAGCTTACGGACTAGCGGGGTGGAGACCCAGTACTTC. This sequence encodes CASSLRTSGVETQYF.

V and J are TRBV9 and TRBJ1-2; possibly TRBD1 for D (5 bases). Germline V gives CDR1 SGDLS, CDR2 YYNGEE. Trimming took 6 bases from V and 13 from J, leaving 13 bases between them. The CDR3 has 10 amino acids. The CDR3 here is CASTRGPSTF. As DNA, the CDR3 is TGTGCCAGCACTAGGGGTCCCTCCACCTTC.

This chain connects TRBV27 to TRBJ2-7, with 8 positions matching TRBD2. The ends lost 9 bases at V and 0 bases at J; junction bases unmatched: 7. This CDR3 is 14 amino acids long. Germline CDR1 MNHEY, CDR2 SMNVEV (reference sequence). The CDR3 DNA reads TGTGCCAGTGGAGCGGGGGCCTACTCCTACGAGCAGTACTTC. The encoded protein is CASGAGAYSYEQYF.

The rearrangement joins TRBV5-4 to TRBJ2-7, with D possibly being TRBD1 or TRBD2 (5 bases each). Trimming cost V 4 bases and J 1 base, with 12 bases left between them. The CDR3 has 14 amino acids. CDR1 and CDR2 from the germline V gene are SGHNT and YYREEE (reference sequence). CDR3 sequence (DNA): TGTGCCAGCAGCCACGGGACCGAATCCTACGAGCAGTACTTC. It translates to CASSHGTESYEQYF.

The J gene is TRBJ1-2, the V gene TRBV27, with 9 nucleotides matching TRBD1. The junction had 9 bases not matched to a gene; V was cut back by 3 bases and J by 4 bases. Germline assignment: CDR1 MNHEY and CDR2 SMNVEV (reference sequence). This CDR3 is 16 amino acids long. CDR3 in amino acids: CASSFSLGQGPYGYTF. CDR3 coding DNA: TGTGCCAGCAGTTTTTCCCTGGGACAGGGACCCTATGGCTACACCTTC.

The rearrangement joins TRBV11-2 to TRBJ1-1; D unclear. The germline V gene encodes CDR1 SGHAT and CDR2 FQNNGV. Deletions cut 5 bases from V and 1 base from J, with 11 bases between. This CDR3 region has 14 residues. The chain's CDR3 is CASSPTVPNTEAFF. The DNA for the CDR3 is TGTGCCAGCAGCCCGACCGTCCCGAACACTGAAGCTTTCTTT. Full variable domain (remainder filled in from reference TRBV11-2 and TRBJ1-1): EAGVAQSPRYKIIEKRQSVAFWCNPISGHATLYWYQQILGQGPKLLIQFQNNGVVDDSQLPKDRFSAERLKGVDSTLKIQPAKLEDSAVYLCASSPTVPNTEAFFGQGTRLTVV.

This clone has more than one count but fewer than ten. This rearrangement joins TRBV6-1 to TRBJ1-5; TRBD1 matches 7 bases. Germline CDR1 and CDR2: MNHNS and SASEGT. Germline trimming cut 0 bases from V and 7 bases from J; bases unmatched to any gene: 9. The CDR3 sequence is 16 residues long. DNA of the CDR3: TGTGCCAGCAGTGAAGCTCTGACAGGGAGGGGGCAGCCCCAGCATTTT. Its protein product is CASSEALTGRGQPQHF.

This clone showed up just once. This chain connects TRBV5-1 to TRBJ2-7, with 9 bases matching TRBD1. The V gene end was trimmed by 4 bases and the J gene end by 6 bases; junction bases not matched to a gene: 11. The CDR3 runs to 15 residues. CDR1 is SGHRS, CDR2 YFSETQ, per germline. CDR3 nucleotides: TGCGCCAGCAGCGCGCGAGGGACAGGGACCCCCGAGCAGTACTTC. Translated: CASSARGTGTPEQYF.

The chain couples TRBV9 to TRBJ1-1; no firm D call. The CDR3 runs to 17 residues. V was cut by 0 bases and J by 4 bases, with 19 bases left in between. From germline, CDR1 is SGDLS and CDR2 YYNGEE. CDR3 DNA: TGTGCCAGCAGCGTAGACACGGGAGGCCGAGTGAGCACTGAAGCTTTCTTT. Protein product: CASSVDTGGRVSTEAFF.

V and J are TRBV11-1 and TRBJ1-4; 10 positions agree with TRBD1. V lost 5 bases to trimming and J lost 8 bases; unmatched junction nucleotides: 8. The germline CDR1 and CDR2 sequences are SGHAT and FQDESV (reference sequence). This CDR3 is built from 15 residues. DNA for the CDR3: TGTGCCAGCAGCCACCAGGACAGGGGGAAAGAAAAACTGTTTTTT. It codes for CASSHQDRGKEKLFF.

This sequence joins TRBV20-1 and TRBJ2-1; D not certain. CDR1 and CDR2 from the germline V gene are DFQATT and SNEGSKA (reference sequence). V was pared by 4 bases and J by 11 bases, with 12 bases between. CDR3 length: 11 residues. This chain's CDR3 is CSAIYASKQFF. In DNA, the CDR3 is TGCAGTGCTATCTACGCTTCGAAGCAGTTCTTC.

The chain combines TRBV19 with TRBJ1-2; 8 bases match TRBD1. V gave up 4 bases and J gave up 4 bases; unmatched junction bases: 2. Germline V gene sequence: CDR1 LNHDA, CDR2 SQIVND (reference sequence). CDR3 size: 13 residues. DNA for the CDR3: TGTGCCAGTAGTACGGGACAGGCCTATGGCTACACCTTC. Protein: CASSTGQAYGYTF.

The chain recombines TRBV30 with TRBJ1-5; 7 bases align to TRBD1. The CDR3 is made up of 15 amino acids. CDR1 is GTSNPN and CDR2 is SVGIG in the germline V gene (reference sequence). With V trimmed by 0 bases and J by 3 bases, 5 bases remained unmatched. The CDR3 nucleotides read TGTGCCTGGAGTGTTGCCGACAGGGACAATCAGCCCCAGCATTTT. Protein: CAWSVADRDNQPQHF.

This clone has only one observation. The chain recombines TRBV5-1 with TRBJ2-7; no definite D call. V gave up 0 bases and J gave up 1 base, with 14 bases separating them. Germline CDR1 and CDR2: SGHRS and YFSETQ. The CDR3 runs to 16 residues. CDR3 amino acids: CASSLVHLGHSYEQYF. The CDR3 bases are TGCGCCAGCAGCTTGGTCCACTTGGGTCATTCCTACGAGCAGTACTTC. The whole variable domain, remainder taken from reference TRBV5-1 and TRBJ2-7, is KAGVTQTPRYLIKTRGQQVTLSCSPISGHRSVSWYQQTPGQGLQFLFEYFSETQRNKGNFPGRFSGRQFSNSRSEMNVSTLELGDSALYLCASSLVHLGHSYEQYFGPGTRLTVT.

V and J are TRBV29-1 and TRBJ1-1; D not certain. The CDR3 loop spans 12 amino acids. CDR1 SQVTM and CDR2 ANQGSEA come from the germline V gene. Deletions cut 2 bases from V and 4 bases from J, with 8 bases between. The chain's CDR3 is CSVEPGVTEAFF. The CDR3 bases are TGCAGCGTTGAACCTGGTGTCACTGAAGCTTTCTTT.

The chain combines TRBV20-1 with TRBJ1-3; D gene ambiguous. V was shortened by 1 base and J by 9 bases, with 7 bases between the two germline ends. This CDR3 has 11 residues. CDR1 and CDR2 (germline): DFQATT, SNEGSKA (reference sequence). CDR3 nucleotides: TGCAGTGCTAGAGCCCGAGGCACCATATATTTT. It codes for CSARARGTIYF.

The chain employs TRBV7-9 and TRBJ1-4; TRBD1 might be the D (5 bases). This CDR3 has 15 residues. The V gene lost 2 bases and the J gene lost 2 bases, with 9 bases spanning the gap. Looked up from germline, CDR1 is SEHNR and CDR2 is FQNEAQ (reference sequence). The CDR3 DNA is TGTGCCAGCAGCTTAATGGGGGGGACTAATGAAAAACTGTTTTTT. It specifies CASSLMGGTNEKLFF.

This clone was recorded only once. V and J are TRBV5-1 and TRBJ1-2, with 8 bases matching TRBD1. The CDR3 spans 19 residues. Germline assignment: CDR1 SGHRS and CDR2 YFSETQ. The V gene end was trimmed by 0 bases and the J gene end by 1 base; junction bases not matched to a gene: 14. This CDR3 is CASSLGIRDRYFDNYGYTF. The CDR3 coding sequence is TGCGCCAGCAGCTTGGGGATCCGGGACAGGTATTTCGATAACTATGGCTACACCTTC. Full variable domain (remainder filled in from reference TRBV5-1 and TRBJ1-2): KAGVTQTPRYLIKTRGQQVTLSCSPISGHRSVSWYQQTPGQGLQFLFEYFSETQRNKGNFPGRFSGRQFSNSRSEMNVSTLELGDSALYLCASSLGIRDRYFDNYGYTFGSGTRLTVV.

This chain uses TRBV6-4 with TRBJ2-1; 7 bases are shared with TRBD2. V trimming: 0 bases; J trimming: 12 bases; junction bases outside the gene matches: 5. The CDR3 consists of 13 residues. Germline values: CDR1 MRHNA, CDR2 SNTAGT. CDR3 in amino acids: CASSDSSGMAQFF. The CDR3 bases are TGTGCCAGCAGTGACTCGAGCGGGATGGCGCAGTTCTTC.

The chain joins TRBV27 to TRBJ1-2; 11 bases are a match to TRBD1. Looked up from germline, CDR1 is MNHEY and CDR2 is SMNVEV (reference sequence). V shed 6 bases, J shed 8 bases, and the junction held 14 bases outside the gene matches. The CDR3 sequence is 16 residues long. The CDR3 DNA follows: TGTGCCAGCAGCCCCGAACCGGGACAGGGGGGAGAGGGCTACACCTTC. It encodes CASSPEPGQGGEGYTF.

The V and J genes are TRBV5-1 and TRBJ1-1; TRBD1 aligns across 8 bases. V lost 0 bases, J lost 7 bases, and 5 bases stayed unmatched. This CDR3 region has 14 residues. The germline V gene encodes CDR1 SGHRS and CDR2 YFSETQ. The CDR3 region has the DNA TGCGCCAGCAGCTTGGATGGACAGGGCTATGAAGCTTTCTTT. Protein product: CASSLDGQGYEAFF.